This T cell receptor beta chain stems from a study of blood T cell repertoires in COVID-19. The wider study: Acute and convalescent COVID-19 samples came from the United States, Italy and Spain. PBMCs, B-cell-depleted T cells, or T cells provided the cDNA or gDNA that made up the material.

Authors' analysis steps: Reference gene primer amplification in the assay estimated nucleated cell counts. The data were produced by immunoSEQ multiplex PCR, yet TCRdb's version contains in-frame clones alone and is incomplete. The V and J calls and clone size come from that table; D and trimming were worked out from the DNA. Among roughly 70,000 clones listed, around 80% were seen once. Germline CDR1 and CDR2: LGHDT and YNNKEL (reference sequence). The trim removed 0 bases at V and 16 bases at J, leaving 1 base unmatched. CDR3 length equals 12 residues. The chain couples TRBV3-1 (or the pseudogene TRBV3-2) to TRBJ2-1, with 12 bases matching TRBD2. Sequencing input: peripheral blood. The sequence derives from a woman of 80 years or more with active or convalescent COVID-19. The CDR3 nucleotides are TGTGCCAGCAGCCAAGAGACTAGCGGGAGTTTCTTC. Amino acids: CASSQETSGSFF.